One sample yielded the 2 T cell receptor beta chains listed below, sequenced in a study of cytomegalovirus exposure and HLA in healthy donors. Data came from immunoSEQ multiplex PCR; TCRdb stores just in-frame clones and leaves some out. The sample has some 200,000 clones, about 79% seen once. Specimen: PBMCs. The source of these receptors is a woman aged 25 to 39 in good health and CMV-seropositive.

V is TRBV6-1 and J is TRBJ2-5; 7 bases align to TRBD1. V gave up 8 bases and J gave up 4 bases; unmatched junction bases: 13. CDR1 is MNHNS, CDR2 SASEGT, per germline. The CDR3 is 15 amino acids. The CDR3 nucleotides are TGTGCCAGCCTGAAACCATCAGGGGGTCCAGAGACCCAGTACTTC. Translation: CASLKPSGGPETQYF.

The chain joins TRBV2 to TRBJ2-7, with TRBD1 matching over 10 bases. V was pared by 6 bases and J by 6 bases, with 11 bases of the junction left unmatched. The CDR3 has 15 amino acids. Germline CDR1 SNHLY, CDR2 FYNNEI. The CDR3 DNA follows: TGTGCCAGCAGCTCCTACGGACAGGGGGGGGTCGAGCAGTACTTC. Its protein product is CASSSYGQGGVEQYF.